This T cell receptor (beta chain) emerged from a study of post-analysis software for immune sequencing data. Study in general: Included among the disease courses, which were recorded for the cohort, were relapsing-remitting, secondary progressive and progressive-relapsing multiple sclerosis. Broader study findings: Strong co-clustering by F measure was evident for samples that had been prepared in the same batch. There were roughly 5 TRBV segments more frequent in patients than controls, and TRBV5-6, TRBV5-1 and TRBV20-1 were among them. Multiple sclerosis patients had significantly lower normalized Chao1 diversity than controls.

The library was made from cDNA and included unique molecular identifiers. The authors obtained 500,000 or so cDNA molecules from roughly 1 to 10 million T cells. TCRdb recomputed calls from the PCR reads with MiXCR, one row per CDR3 protein. The data show about 540,000 distinct CDR3 sequences, with roughly 34% seen just once and less than 6% held by the top ten. A word on this clonotype: Its matching antigen is unknown. Germline is not matched at one junction end, which may reflect a read error.

Germline V gives CDR1 SEHNR, CDR2 FQNEAQ (reference sequence). This CDR3 contains 15 residues. V gene TRBV7-9 combines with J gene TRBJ1-2, with D maybe TRBD1 (6 bases). This clonotype was sampled from a girl under 18 with multiple sclerosis. Source material: blood. The CDR3 sequence is CVSSFTGLGDYGYTF. The CDR3 DNA follows: TGTGTCAGCAGCTTTACAGGGTTGGGAGACTATGGCTACACCTTC. The full variable domain, rest sourced from reference TRBV7-9 and TRBJ1-2, is DTGVSQNPRHKITKRGQNVTFRCDPISEHNRLYWYRQTLGQGPEFLTYFQNEAQLEKSRLLSDRFSAERPKGSFSTLEIQRTEQGDSAMYLCVSSFTGLGDYGYTFGSGTRLTVV.